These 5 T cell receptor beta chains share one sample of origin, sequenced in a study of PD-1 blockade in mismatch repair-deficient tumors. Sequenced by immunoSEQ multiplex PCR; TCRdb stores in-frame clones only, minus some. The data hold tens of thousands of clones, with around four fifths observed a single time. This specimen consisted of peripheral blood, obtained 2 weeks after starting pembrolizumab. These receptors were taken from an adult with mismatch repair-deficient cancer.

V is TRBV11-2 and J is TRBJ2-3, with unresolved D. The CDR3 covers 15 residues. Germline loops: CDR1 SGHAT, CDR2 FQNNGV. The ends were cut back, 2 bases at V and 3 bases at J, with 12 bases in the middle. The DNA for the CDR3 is TGTGCCAGCAGCTTAAATCCCTCGTCAACAGATACGCAGTATTTT. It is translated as CASSLNPSSTDTQYF.

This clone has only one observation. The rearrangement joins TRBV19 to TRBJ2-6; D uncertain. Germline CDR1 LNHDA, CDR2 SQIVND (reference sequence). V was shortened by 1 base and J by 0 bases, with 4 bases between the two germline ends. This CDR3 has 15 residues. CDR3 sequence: CASSIGGSGANVLTF. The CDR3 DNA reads TGTGCCAGTAGTATAGGAGGCTCTGGGGCCAACGTCCTGACTTTC.

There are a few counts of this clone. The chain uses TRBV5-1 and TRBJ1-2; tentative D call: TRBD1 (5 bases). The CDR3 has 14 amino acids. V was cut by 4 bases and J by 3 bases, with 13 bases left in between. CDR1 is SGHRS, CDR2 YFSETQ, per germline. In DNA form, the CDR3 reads TGCGCCAGCAGCATGGGGGTATCGGACTATGGCTACACCTTC. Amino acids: CASSMGVSDYGYTF.

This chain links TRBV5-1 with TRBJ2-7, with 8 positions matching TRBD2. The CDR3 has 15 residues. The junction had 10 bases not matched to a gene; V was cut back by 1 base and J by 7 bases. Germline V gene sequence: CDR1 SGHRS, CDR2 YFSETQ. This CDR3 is CASSLYLGTSLEQYF. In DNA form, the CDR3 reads TGCGCCAGCAGCTTGTATCTCGGGACTAGTCTTGAGCAGTACTTC. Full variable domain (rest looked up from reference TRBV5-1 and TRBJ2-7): KAGVTQTPRYLIKTRGQQVTLSCSPISGHRSVSWYQQTPGQGLQFLFEYFSETQRNKGNFPGRFSGRQFSNSRSEMNVSTLELGDSALYLCASSLYLGTSLEQYFGPGTRLTVT.

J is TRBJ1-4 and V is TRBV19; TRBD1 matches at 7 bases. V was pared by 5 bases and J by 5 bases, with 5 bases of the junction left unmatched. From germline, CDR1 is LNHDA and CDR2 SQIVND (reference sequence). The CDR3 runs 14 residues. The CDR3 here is CASSRQGRNEKLFF. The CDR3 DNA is TGTGCCAGTAGTCGACAGGGAAGGAATGAAAAACTGTTTTTT. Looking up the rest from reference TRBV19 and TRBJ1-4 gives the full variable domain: DGGITQSPKYLFRKEGQNVTLSCEQNLNHDAMYWYRQDPGQGLRLIYYSQIVNDFQKGDIAEGYSVSREKKESFPLTVTSAQKNPTAFYLCASSRQGRNEKLFFGSGTQLSVL.